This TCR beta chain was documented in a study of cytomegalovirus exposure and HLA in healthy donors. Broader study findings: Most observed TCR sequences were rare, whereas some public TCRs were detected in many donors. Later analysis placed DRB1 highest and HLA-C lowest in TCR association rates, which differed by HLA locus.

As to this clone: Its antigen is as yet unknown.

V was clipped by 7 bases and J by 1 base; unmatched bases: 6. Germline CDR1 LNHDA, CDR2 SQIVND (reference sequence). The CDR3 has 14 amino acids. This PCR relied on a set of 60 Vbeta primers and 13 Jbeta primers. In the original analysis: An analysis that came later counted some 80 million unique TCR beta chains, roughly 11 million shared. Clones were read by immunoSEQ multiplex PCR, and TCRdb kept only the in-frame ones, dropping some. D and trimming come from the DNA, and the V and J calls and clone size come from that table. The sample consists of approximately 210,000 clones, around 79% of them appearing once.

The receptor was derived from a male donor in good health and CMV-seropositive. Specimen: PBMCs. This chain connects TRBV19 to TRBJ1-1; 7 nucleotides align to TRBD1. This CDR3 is CASIGQASNTEAFF. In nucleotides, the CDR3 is TGTGCCAGTATAGGACAGGCCTCGAACACTGAAGCTTTCTTT.